Listed below are T cell receptor beta chains from one sample, sequenced in a study of CD8 T cells in ankylosing spondylitis. One entry per CDR3 protein results from TCRdb running MiXCR on the 5' RACE reads. This table holds around 320,000 distinct CDR3 sequences, more than 20% found once. Source material: blood, either unsorted or a sorted T cell fraction (not recorded which). These receptors were taken from a female donor with ankylosing spondylitis or in good health (not recorded which). The CDR3 runs from the conserved cysteine through the conserved F or W. The order of the fields is J gene, clone size, D gene, V gene, CDR3 protein, CDR3 DNA. The D gene is left open where the match is weak. Some rows have no size entry. The others give once, few or many, or a class for an expanded clone.

TRBJ1-5,NA,TRBD1,TRBV15,CATSRDRGLQPQHF,TGTGCCACCTCGAGGGACAGGGGTCTACAGCCCCAGCATTTT
TRBJ1-2,few,TRBD1,TRBV20-1,CSARDYKQGEGYTF,TGCAGTGCTAGAGATTACAAACAGGGGGAAGGCTACACCTTC
TRBJ2-2,few,NA,TRBV27,CATRTAPNTGELFF,TGTGCCACCCGGACAGCGCCGAACACCGGGGAGCTGTTTTTT
TRBJ2-5,NA,TRBD2,TRBV7-2,CASSPSGRAFKTQYF,TGTGCCAGCAGCCCTAGCGGGAGGGCCTTTAAGACCCAGTACTTC
TRBJ2-2,few,TRBD2,TRBV7-2,CASSLVGRFTGELFF,TGTGCCAGCAGCTTAGTCGGGAGGTTCACCGGGGAGCTGTTTTTT
TRBJ2-1,NA,TRBD1,TRBV6-5,CASSLDRDYEQFF,TGTGCCAGCAGTCTCGACAGGGATTATGAGCAGTTCTTC
TRBJ1-1,many,NA,TRBV12-3/TRBV12-4,CASSPSGYTEAFF,TGTGCCAGCAGCCCCTCGGGGTACACTGAAGCTTTCTTT
TRBJ2-1,few,NA,TRBV11-2,CASSLGGGRDNEQFF,TGTGCCAGCAGCTTAGGGGGGGGCAGGGACAATGAGCAGTTCTTC
TRBJ1-6,many,NA,TRBV7-2,CASSTSVPPLHF,NA
TRBJ2-3,few,NA,TRBV5-1,CASGRGPSTDTQYF,TGCGCCAGCGGAAGGGGTCCCAGCACAGATACGCAGTATTTT
TRBJ2-7,many,TRBD1,TRBV12-3/TRBV12-4,CASSFRDRSLYEQYF,TGTGCCAGCAGTTTTCGGGACAGGTCCCTTTACGAGCAGTACTTC
TRBJ2-1,NA,NA,TRBV7-2,CASSPLRGNEQFF,TGTGCCAGCAGTCCACTTCGGGGCAATGAGCAGTTCTTC
TRBJ2-2,few,NA,TRBV20-1,CSARGPGELFF,TGCAGTGCTAGGGGTCCCGGGGAGCTGTTTTTT
TRBJ2-4,NA,NA,TRBV4-2,CASSPMTRVRIQYF,TGTGCCAGCAGCCCGATGACTAGGGTGCGCATTCAGTACTTC
TRBJ2-1,NA,TRBD2,TRBV7-2,CASSFRLADVYNEQFF,TGTGCCAGCAGCTTCCGACTAGCGGACGTCTACAATGAGCAGTTCTTC
TRBJ2-1,NA,TRBD2,TRBV20-1,CSASNPAGGSTLLVDEQFF,TGCAGTGCTAGTAATCCAGCGGGAGGCTCGACCCTTCTTGTTGATGAGCAGTTCTTC
TRBJ2-7,NA,NA,TRBV20-1,CSPESGYEQYF,TGCAGTCCCGAGTCGGGCTACGAGCAGTACTTC
TRBJ2-6,few,NA,TRBV20-1,CSAIHISGANVLTF,TGCAGTGCAATACACATTTCTGGGGCCAACGTCCTGACTTTC
TRBJ2-1,many,TRBD2,TRBV29-1,CSVDPGTSGQVEQFF,TGCAGCGTTGACCCCGGGACTAGCGGGCAAGTTGAGCAGTTCTTC
TRBJ1-1,NA,NA,TRBV4-3,CASSQAAFRSTEAFF,TGCGCCAGCAGCCAAGCTGCCTTTCGGAGCACTGAAGCTTTCTTT
TRBJ2-6,NA,NA,TRBV6-5,CASSYEAPGANVLTF,TGTGCCAGCAGTTATGAGGCTCCTGGGGCCAACGTCCTGACTTTC
TRBJ2-7,few,NA,TRBV7-8,CASSTRQGPRFQYEQYF,TGTGCCAGCAGCACCCGCCAGGGACCCCGTTTCCAATACGAGCAGTACTTC
TRBJ2-3,NA,TRBD2,TRBV4-3,CASSQSPGLAGDTQYF,TGCGCCAGCAGCCAATCCCCCGGACTAGCGGGAGATACGCAGTATTTT
TRBJ2-5,many,NA,TRBV15,CATSLGTQETQYF,TGTGCCACCAGCCTGGGGACCCAAGAGACCCAGTACTTC
TRBJ2-2,few,TRBD1,TRBV10-3,CATQGAHTGELFF,TGTGCCACCCAGGGGGCCCACACCGGGGAGCTGTTTTTT
TRBJ2-3,NA,TRBD2,TRBV4-3,CASSQVAGTDTQYF,TGCGCCAGCAGCCAAGTAGCGGGAACAGATACGCAGTATTTT
TRBJ2-5,NA,NA,TRBV5-1,CASSQDYLQETQYF,TGCGCCAGCAGCCAAGACTACTTACAAGAGACCCAGTACTTC
TRBJ2-3,NA,NA,TRBV4-2,CASSQDPGHTDTQYF,TGTGCCAGCAGCCAAGACCCAGGGCACACAGATACGCAGTATTTT
TRBJ2-7,NA,TRBD2,TRBV7-9,CASRQSGSNHEQYF,TGTGCCAGCAGACAAAGCGGGAGCAATCACGAGCAGTACTTC
TRBJ2-3,NA,NA,TRBV20-1,CSAKTPGLVTDTQYF,TGCAGTGCTAAAACACCGGGACTGGTAACAGATACGCAGTATTTT
TRBJ1-6,many,NA,TRBV6-5,CASNSQSSYNSPLHF,TGTGCCAGCAATTCCCAGAGCTCCTATAATTCACCCCTCCACTTT
TRBJ2-7,few,TRBD1,TRBV6-2/TRBV6-3,CASSSPGQIYEQYF,TGTGCCAGCAGTTCCCCGGGACAGATCTACGAGCAGTACTTC
TRBJ2-3,NA,NA,TRBV7-3,CASSLQVARADTQYF,TGTGCCAGCAGCTTACAGGTCGCCAGAGCTGATACGCAGTATTTT
TRBJ2-5,NA,TRBD2,TRBV11-2,CASSLQVNGGRRETQYF,TGTGCCAGCAGCTTGCAGGTTAATGGCGGGAGAAGGGAGACCCAGTACTTC
TRBJ2-7,NA,NA,TRBV7-2,CASSFSINYEQYF,TGTGCCAGCAGCTTTAGTATAAACTACGAGCAGTACTTC
TRBJ1-2,NA,NA,TRBV27,CASSLEQRGGYTF,TGTGCCAGCAGTTTAGAACAACGGGGCGGCTACACCTTC
TRBJ1-6,few,TRBD1,TRBV12-3/TRBV12-4,CASRGQGYNSPLHF,TGTGCCAGCAGGGGACAGGGCTATAATTCACCCCTCCACTTT
TRBJ2-3,few,TRBD2,TRBV11-2,CASSLEHGGSDTQYF,TGTGCCAGCAGCTTAGAGCATGGCGGGAGTGATACGCAGTATTTT
TRBJ2-1,few,TRBD1,TRBV12-3/TRBV12-4,CASSTGTGGREQFF,TGTGCCAGCAGTACCGGGACAGGGGGTCGGGAGCAGTTCTTC
TRBJ1-3,many,NA,TRBV20-1,CSASPGEYGNTIYF,TGCAGTGCTAGCCCCGGGGAATATGGAAACACCATATATTTT
TRBJ1-5,few,TRBD1,TRBV20-1,CSARDLQGAHQPQHF,TGCAGTGCTAGAGATCTCCAGGGGGCCCATCAGCCCCAGCATTTT
TRBJ2-3,many,TRBD2,TRBV20-1,CSATSGTSGTYTQYF,TGCAGTGCTACTTCGGGGACTAGCGGGACATATACGCAGTATTTT
TRBJ2-7,few,NA,TRBV7-8,CASTSASRGEQYF,TGTGCCAGCACGTCCGCTTCTCGGGGAGAGCAGTACTTC
TRBJ2-1,few,TRBD1,TRBV27,CASSLWRTGNYNEQFF,TGTGCCAGCAGTTTATGGAGGACAGGGAACTACAATGAGCAGTTCTTC
TRBJ2-5,few,TRBD2,TRBV4-3,CASSQGVAGGTETQYF,TGCGCCAGCAGCCAAGGGGTAGCGGGAGGGACGGAGACCCAGTACTTC
TRBJ2-2,NA,NA,TRBV11-3,CASNPPISTGELFF,TGTGCCAGCAATCCCCCCATTTCCACCGGGGAGCTGTTTTTT
TRBJ1-1,NA,NA,TRBV30,CAWSTGGPTFF,TGTGCCTGGAGTACGGGGGGACCTACTTTCTTT